This TCR beta chain was observed in a study of CD8 T cells in ankylosing spondylitis (dated by TCRdb to the late 2010s). At the level of the whole study: The study profiled T cell receptor beta repertoires in healthy donors and ankylosing spondylitis patients to find disease-linked TCR variants. Peripheral blood samples were taken, and synovial fluid was additionally collected from ankylosing spondylitis patients. The full study cohort was made up of 25 ankylosing spondylitis patients and 108 healthy donors. The full study reports these points: In peripheral blood, the disease-linked clones were found at relatively low frequencies and had a CD8+ phenotype. Some motif variants had previously been reported in the synovial fluid and blood of reactive arthritis patients, which suggests shared mechanisms of disease initiation. The disease-linked clones were reported to be significantly enriched in matched synovial fluid samples from ankylosing spondylitis patients. Blood from ankylosing spondylitis patients appeared to be characterized by a TCR beta motif made up of several highly homologous amino acid variants.

The listed sequencing device is Illumina HiSeq 2500. Quantitative 5'-RACE with molecular barcodes was used to prepare TCR beta libraries. The study's processing was this. A new computational method, built on a probabilistic model of VDJ rearrangement, was used to identify disease-linked TCR variants. The public reads were reprocessed in TCRdb via fastp at Q25 and MiXCR, keeping in-frame beta chains. When rows share a CDR3 protein, they turn into one entry using the most common DNA and genes. In this record, the V and J calls reflect TCRdb's handling and not the investigators' own analysis. The sample table contains about 840,000 distinct CDR3 sequences; only one count was recorded for 12% of them. The leading ten clones occupy approximately 0.51% of the sample. This clonotype was seen a handful of times. This clone's antigen is unknown. The record has no base qualities; no much larger clone is one base away.

Sample: blood, either unsorted or a sorted T cell fraction (not recorded which). This TCR came from a male donor with ankylosing spondylitis.

CDR3 region: CASSLVVQGNEQYF. The bases are TGCGCCAGCAGCTTGGTCGTACAGGGTAACGAGCAGTACTTC. The receptor chain draws on TRBV5-1 and TRBJ2-7, with TRBD1 perhaps the D gene, on 6 matching bases. The germline V gene encodes CDR1 SGHRS and CDR2 YFSETQ. The CDR3 runs 14 residues from the cysteine to the phenylalanine. Only the CDR3 portion is preserved as DNA: 42 bases, with reading frame beginning at the first base. V and J are truncated by 0 bases and 5 bases respectively, leaving an intervening sequence of 12 bases.